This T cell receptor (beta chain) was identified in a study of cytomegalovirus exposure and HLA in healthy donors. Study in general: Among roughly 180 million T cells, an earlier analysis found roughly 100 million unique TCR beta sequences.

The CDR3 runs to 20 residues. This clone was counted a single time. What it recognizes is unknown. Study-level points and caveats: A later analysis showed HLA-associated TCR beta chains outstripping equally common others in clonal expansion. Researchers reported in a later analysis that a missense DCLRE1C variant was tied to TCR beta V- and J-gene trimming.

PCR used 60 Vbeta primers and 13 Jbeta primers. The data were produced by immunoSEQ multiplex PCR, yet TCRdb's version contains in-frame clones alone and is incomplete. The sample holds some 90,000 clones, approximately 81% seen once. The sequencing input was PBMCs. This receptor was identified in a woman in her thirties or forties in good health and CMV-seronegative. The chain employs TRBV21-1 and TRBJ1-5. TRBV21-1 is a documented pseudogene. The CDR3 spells CASSKSGRGAGTEGNQPQHF. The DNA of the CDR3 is TGTGCCAGCAGCAAATCGGGTCGCGGGGCAGGGACGGAGGGCAATCAGCCCCAGCATTTT.